Listed here are 20 T cell receptor beta chains from one sample, sequenced in a study of T cell responses to AZD1222 COVID-19 vaccine (dated by TCRdb to the early 2020s). The time point tag for this specimen amounts to: baseline before first vaccination. The library relied on the immunoSEQ multiplex PCR assay. TCRdb obtained this table from immuneACCESS and retained in-frame rearrangements with V and J assigned. These tables miss some clones; where compared with another copy, unresolved V genes account for less than half of the shortfall, and the remainder is unexplained. The sample table shows 120,000 or so clones, and around nine tenths are seen once. The ten largest make up about 1.2% of the sample. The source material was peripheral blood, sampled on day 0 of AZD1222 vaccination. The receptors here all came from an adult in good health.

V usage is TRBV4-2 and J usage is TRBJ2-1; 10 nucleotides line up with TRBD2. The germline V gene encodes CDR1 LGHNA and CDR2 YNFKEQ. Germline trimming cut 1 base from V and 3 bases from J; bases unmatched to any gene: 3. The CDR3 runs to 16 residues. For the CDR3, the DNA is TGTGCCAGCAGCCAAGGGACTAGCGGAAACTACAATGAGCAGTTCTTC. Translating gives CASSQGTSGNYNEQFF.

The chain recombines TRBV11-2 with TRBJ1-2; no firm D call. This CDR3 has 13 residues. V lost 3 bases and J lost 8, with 13 bases in between. Germline lookup yields CDR1 SGHAT and CDR2 FQNNGV. CDR3 DNA: TGTGCCAGCAGCTTCTCAAGTAGGGAAGGCTACACCTTC. It codes for CASSFSSREGYTF.

The genes are TRBV5-1 and TRBJ2-2, with 8 nucleotides matching TRBD2. The CDR3 runs to 16 residues. Germline lookup yields CDR1 SGHRS and CDR2 YFSETQ. V was pared by 0 bases and J by 7 bases, with 8 bases of the junction left unmatched. The CDR3 is CASSLEIAGTGGELFF. The CDR3 bases are TGCGCCAGCAGCTTGGAAATAGCGGGGACGGGCGGGGAGCTGTTTTTT.

The chain couples TRBV19 to TRBJ1-4; 8 nucleotides align to TRBD1. Germline CDR1 LNHDA, CDR2 SQIVND (reference sequence). V shed 6 bases, J shed 8 bases, and the junction held 5 bases outside the gene matches. The CDR3 sequence is 13 residues long. DNA of the CDR3: TGTGCCAGTAGCTTGACAGGGGTCGAAAAACTGTTTTTT. Protein: CASSLTGVEKLFF.

This rearrangement joins TRBV6-2 or TRBV6-3 to TRBJ2-1; D gene uncertain. The CDR3 is 15 amino acids. Germline V lookup: CDR1 MNHEY, CDR2 SVGEGT. V lost 2 bases, J lost 10 bases, and 18 bases lay in between. The CDR3: CASSYSQTEFEEQFF. CDR3 in DNA: TGTGCCAGCAGTTACAGTCAGACCGAATTTGAAGAGCAGTTCTTC.

This clone came up a few times. The chain uses TRBV6-5 and TRBJ1-1, with 7 bases lining up with TRBD1. J was trimmed by 5 bases and V by 4 bases; bases with no gene match: 4. The germline gives CDR1 MNHEY, CDR2 SVGAGI. This CDR3 region has 13 residues. The CDR3 loop is CASSLTGRTEAFF. In DNA form, the CDR3 reads TGTGCCAGCAGTTTGACAGGGCGGACTGAAGCTTTCTTT.

The chain joins TRBV2 to TRBJ2-2; 10 nucleotides agree with TRBD2. CDR3 length: 16 amino acids. Germline CDR1 and CDR2: SNHLY and FYNNEI. With V trimmed by 8 bases and J by 4 bases, 10 bases remained unmatched. CDR3 protein: CASAGASGGATGELFF. CDR3 DNA sequence: TGTGCCAGCGCTGGGGCTAGCGGGGGTGCCACCGGGGAGCTGTTTTTT. Complete variable domain (other parts from reference TRBV2 and TRBJ2-2): EPEVTQTPSHQVTQMGQEVILRCVPISNHLYFYWYRQILGQKVEFLVSFYNNEISEKSEIFDDQFSVERPDGSNFTLKIRSTKLEDSAMYFCASAGASGGATGELFFGEGSRLTVL.

The J gene is TRBJ1-1, the V gene TRBV6-5; TRBD1 is a possible D gene (6 bases). V dropped 0 bases and J dropped 4 bases, with 12 bases sitting between them. This CDR3 region has 15 residues. The germline V gene has CDR1 MNHEY and CDR2 SVGAGI. CDR3 nucleotides: TGTGCCAGCAGTTACTCGAGGGGAGGGGGCACTGAAGCTTTCTTT. It is translated as CASSYSRGGGTEAFF.

The chain recombines TRBV3-1 (or the pseudogene TRBV3-2) with TRBJ2-7; weak D call: TRBD2 (6 bases). V was trimmed by 0 bases and J by 3 bases, leaving 9 bases between them. The CDR3 extends over 14 amino acids. From germline, CDR1 is LGHDT and CDR2 YNNKEL (reference sequence). This chain's CDR3 is CASSQDGGFYEQYF. CDR3 DNA sequence: TGTGCCAGCAGCCAAGATGGGGGGTTCTACGAGCAGTACTTC.

The chain links TRBV11-2 to TRBJ2-5; D may correspond to TRBD1 or TRBD2 (5 bases each). Germline V CDR1 and CDR2: SGHAT, FQNNGV. This CDR3 is 13 amino acids long. Trimming left V 3 bases short and J 4 bases short, with 9 bases between. CDR3 in DNA: TGTGCCAGCAGCTTTGGGGGAAGAGAGACCCAGTACTTC. It translates to CASSFGGRETQYF. Variable domain in full (rest from reference TRBV11-2 and TRBJ2-5): EAGVAQSPRYKIIEKRQSVAFWCNPISGHATLYWYQQILGQGPKLLIQFQNNGVVDDSQLPKDRFSAERLKGVDSTLKIQPAKLEDSAVYLCASSFGGRETQYFGPGTRLLVL.

The V call is TRBV7-8, the J call TRBJ2-7, with 7 positions matching TRBD2. The CDR3 runs 15 residues. J lost 0 bases, V lost 4 bases, and 6 bases had no gene match. CDR1 is SGHVS and CDR2 is FQNEAQ in the germline V gene. CDR3 loop: CASSSGGGGSYEQYF. In nucleotides, the CDR3 is TGTGCCAGCAGCTCAGGAGGCGGGGGCTCCTACGAGCAGTACTTC. Drawing the rest from reference TRBV7-8 and TRBJ2-7, the complete variable domain is GAGVSQSPRYKVAKRGQDVALRCDPISGHVSLFWYQQALGQGPEFLTYFQNEAQLDKSGLPSDRFFAERPEGSVSTLKIQRTQQEDSAVYLCASSSGGGGSYEQYFGPGTRLTVT.

V gene TRBV6-5 combines with J gene TRBJ1-1, with D maybe TRBD1 (5 bases). CDR1 is MNHEY, CDR2 SVGAGI, per germline. The CDR3 contains 15 residues. Trimming left V 7 bases short and J 9 bases short, with 24 bases between. The CDR3 here is CASNGGRDVVVKAFF. In DNA form, the CDR3 reads TGTGCCAGCAACGGTGGCAGGGACGTAGTGGTGAAAGCTTTCTTT.

The rearrangement joins TRBV9 to TRBJ1-1; no reliable D call. The CDR3 loop spans 15 amino acids. Looked up from germline, CDR1 is SGDLS and CDR2 is YYNGEE. V was shortened by 0 bases and J by 3 bases, with 12 bases between the two germline ends. CDR3 sequence: CASSVVVTGDTEAFF. DNA of the CDR3: TGTGCCAGCAGCGTAGTGGTTACCGGGGACACTGAAGCTTTCTTT. Combining the CDR3 with reference TRBV9 and TRBJ1-1 gives the whole variable domain DSGVTQTPKHLITATGQRVTLRCSPRSGDLSVYWYQQSLDQGLQFLIQYYNGEERAKGNILERFSAQQFPDLHSELNLSSLELGDSALYFCASSVVVTGDTEAFFGQGTRLTVV.

This clone was observed a single time. This chain links TRBV18 with TRBJ1-1, with D perhaps TRBD1 (6 bases). Trimming cost V 3 bases and J 0 bases, with 20 bases left between them. This CDR3 is 18 amino acids long. Per germline, CDR1 KGHSH and CDR2 LQKENI. The CDR3 reads CASSPPRGALFLNTEAFF. In DNA form, the CDR3 reads TGTGCCAGCTCACCCCCACGGGGGGCCTTATTCTTGAACACTGAAGCTTTCTTT.

The chain uses TRBV11-2 and TRBJ1-2; D remains ambiguous. The CDR3 sequence is 13 residues long. Germline V gene lookup returns CDR1 SGHAT and CDR2 FQNNGV. Trimming removed 5 bases from V and 5 bases from J, with 12 bases in between. In DNA form, the CDR3 reads TGTGCCAGCAGCCCCGCCGGTGGGTATGGCTACACCTTC. This sequence encodes CASSPAGGYGYTF.

This clone has just a few counts. This chain joins TRBV5-5 and TRBJ1-1; TRBD1 might be the D (5 bases). V lost 0 bases, J lost 2 bases, and 14 bases lay in between. The germline V gene encodes CDR1 SGHKS and CDR2 YYEKEE (reference sequence). The CDR3 consists of 16 residues. As DNA, the CDR3 is TGTGCCAGCAGCTTGGTCCCCGGGACGCTTAACACTGAAGCTTTCTTT. The encoded protein is CASSLVPGTLNTEAFF.

This chain links TRBV3-1 (or the pseudogene TRBV3-2) with TRBJ1-2; tentatively, D is TRBD1 (5 bases). The germline V gene encodes CDR1 LGHDT and CDR2 YNNKEL (reference sequence). This CDR3 spans 14 amino acids. V was cut by 4 bases and J by 4 bases, with 13 bases left in between. As DNA, the CDR3 is TGTGCCAGCAGCCGGGGGGAGGGCCTCTATGGCTACACCTTC. It codes for CASSRGEGLYGYTF.

The chain is built from TRBV19 and TRBJ2-2; D ambiguous. With 3 bases removed from V and 1 base from J, the gap between germline ends came to 9 bases. CDR3 length: 15 amino acids. Germline loops: CDR1 LNHDA, CDR2 SQIVND (reference sequence). CDR3 loop: CASSIGRWNTGELFF. The CDR3 DNA is TGTGCCAGTAGTATCGGACGCTGGAACACCGGGGAGCTGTTTTTT.

The rearrangement uses TRBV7-9 and TRBJ1-6; 7 nucleotides match TRBD1. V trimming: 4 bases; J trimming: 8 bases; junction bases outside the gene matches: 5. Germline-derived CDR1 and CDR2 are SEHNR and FQNEAQ (reference sequence). CDR3 length: 14 amino acids. The CDR3 region is CASSSRQGYSPLHF. Here the CDR3 DNA reads TGTGCCAGCAGCTCAAGACAGGGTTATTCACCCCTCCACTTT.

The CDR3 is CASSQDRVYYQPQHF. The CDR3 DNA reads TGCGCCAGCAGCCAAGATCGGGTATATTATCAGCCCCAGCATTTT. The rearrangement links TRBV4-3 to TRBJ1-5; D is uncertain. There are 15 residues in the CDR3. V gave up 0 bases and J gave up 5 bases, with 11 bases separating them. Per germline, CDR1 LGHNA and CDR2 YSLEER.